This entry features one T cell receptor beta chain sequence. V trimming: 2 bases; J trimming: 8 bases; junction bases outside the gene matches: 7. The germline CDR1 and CDR2 sequences are MNHEY and SVGAGI. The CDR3 has 14 residues. This specimen belongs to a study of blood T cell repertoires in COVID-19. Study context: From T cells, B-cell-depleted T cells, or PBMCs came the material, which was cDNA or gDNA.

In the original processing: Scientists estimated how many nucleated cells there were by amplifying reference gene primers. Repertoires were generated with immunoSEQ multiplex PCR, while TCRdb's copy carries only in-frame clones and drops some. The V and J calls and clone size were taken over from that table, and D and trimming were inferred from the DNA. The sample has under 150,000 clones; around 85% are singletons. The sequencing input was peripheral blood. The chain couples TRBV6-5 to TRBJ1-2; 8 bases match TRBD1. This receptor was taken from a human donor in a cohort sampled during active COVID-19. The CDR3 coding sequence is TGTGCCAGCAGTTACGTCCAGGGGGCGAGCGGCTACACCTTC. Its protein product is CASSYVQGASGYTF.